Following are 7 T cell receptor beta chains from one sample sequenced in a study of a mutant IDH1 vaccine in newly diagnosed glioma. Regarding time point: week 11, during vaccination. With topical imiquimod, each dose of the vaccine consisted of 300 ug of mutant IDH1 20-mer peptide. These receptors are not linked to any known antigen. Generated by immunoSEQ multiplex PCR, the TCRdb table keeps only in-frame clones and is missing some. The sample holds roughly 120,000 clones, about four fifths seen once. Sequences were derived from PBMCs, sampled from a glioma patient whose treatment included an IDH1 peptide vaccine. Receptors were obtained from a man aged 40-49 years with glioma.

CDR3: CASGYSGEETQYF. CDR3 DNA: TGTGCTAGTGGTTATAGTGGGGAAGAGACCCAGTACTTC. The chain uses TRBV12-5 and TRBJ2-5; D gene unclear. This CDR3 is 13 amino acids long. Looked up from germline, CDR1 is LGHNT and CDR2 is FRNRAP. The germline V and J ends were trimmed by 4 bases and 3 bases, with 9 bases remaining between them.

The V call is TRBV25-1, the J call TRBJ1-5, with a possible D match to TRBD1 (5 bases). V lost 3 bases to trimming and J lost 6 bases, with 12 bases between them. Germline lookup yields CDR1 MGHDK and CDR2 SYGVNS. The CDR3 spans 14 residues. The DNA for the CDR3 is TGTGCCAGCAGTGACGTCGGGGCTGGTCAGCCCCAGCATTTT. This codes for CASSDVGAGQPQHF.

The CDR3 DNA reads TGCAGCGTCGCTCTGGGGGGACAGGGGGCCTACGAGCAGTACTTC. Amino acids: CSVALGGQGAYEQYF. J is TRBJ2-7 and V is TRBV29-1, with TRBD1 identical over 11 bases. The CDR3 has 15 residues. Per germline, CDR1 SQVTM and CDR2 ANQGSEA. With V trimmed by 6 bases and J by 2 bases, 9 bases remained unmatched.

The gene calls are TRBV6-6 and TRBJ1-1; D uncertain. V was shortened by 10 bases and J by 4 bases, with 13 bases between the two germline ends. This CDR3 region has 12 residues. Germline V gives CDR1 MNHNY, CDR2 SVGAGI (reference sequence). The CDR3 here is CAIAARSTEAFF. The DNA for the CDR3 is TGTGCCATCGCCGCCCGATCCACTGAAGCTTTCTTT.

The chain recombines TRBV6-5 with TRBJ2-2; D may correspond to TRBD1 or TRBD2 (5 bases each). V dropped 5 bases and J dropped 6 bases, with 13 bases sitting between them. This CDR3 spans 14 amino acids. Looked up from germline, CDR1 is MNHEY and CDR2 is SVGAGI. The CDR3 DNA follows: TGTGCCAGCAGTCAAACCCCGGGACCCGGGGAGCTGTTTTTT. Its translation: CASSQTPGPGELFF.

This chain links TRBV2 with TRBJ2-7; D is perhaps TRBD1 (5 bases). V lost 3 bases and J 0 bases, leaving 9 bases between the germline ends. Germline V gene lookup returns CDR1 SNHLY and CDR2 FYNNEI. This CDR3 is built from 14 residues. The CDR3 DNA reads TGTGCCAGCAGTGACGCAGGGATCTCCTACGAGCAGTACTTC. Its translation: CASSDAGISYEQYF.

This chain links TRBV2 with TRBJ2-7; the match to TRBD2 covers 13 bases. The trim removed 0 bases at V and 4 bases at J, leaving 6 bases unmatched. Germline V gene lookup returns CDR1 SNHLY and CDR2 FYNNEI. The CDR3 is 17 amino acids. CDR3 coding DNA: TGTGCCAGCAGTGAAGCCCAGGGACTAGCGGGGACTTACGAGCAGTACTTC. Protein sequence: CASSEAQGLAGTYEQYF. The whole variable domain, remainder taken from reference TRBV2 and TRBJ2-7, is EPEVTQTPSHQVTQMGQEVILRCVPISNHLYFYWYRQILGQKVEFLVSFYNNEISEKSEIFDDQFSVERPDGSNFTLKIRSTKLEDSAMYFCASSEAQGLAGTYEQYFGPGTRLTVT.